This entry lists 14 T cell receptor beta chains sequenced from one sample in a study of T cell repertoires in cytomegalovirus infection. One entry per CDR3 protein, called by TCRdb with MiXCR from the reads. The sample carries 400,000 or so distinct CDR3 sequences, over 15% recorded once. Sequencing was done on a sample of PBMCs. Receptor source: a human donor in good health (CMV status not recorded). Some clones in this sample may be carry-over from other donors' samples.

This clonotype was detected ten times or more. The gene calls are TRBV7-6 and TRBJ2-7, with a possible D match to TRBD2 (5 bases). The CDR3 is made up of 16 amino acids. The V gene lost 1 base and the J gene lost 0 bases, with 13 bases spanning the gap. CDR1 SGHVS and CDR2 FNYEAQ come from the germline V gene. The CDR3: CASSLDRTSFSYEQYF. CDR3 DNA sequence: TGTGCCAGCAGCTTAGATCGGACTTCCTTCTCCTACGAGCAGTACTTC.

The chain recombines TRBV5-1 with TRBJ2-5; 7 bases fit TRBD2. Germline CDR1 and CDR2: SGHRS and YFSETQ. The CDR3 extends over 14 amino acids. J was trimmed by 5 bases and V by 5 bases; bases with no gene match: 9. The CDR3 DNA is TGCGCCAGCAGTGCGGGGGTCCCTGCGGAGACCCAGTACTTC. This codes for CASSAGVPAETQYF.

This clonotype has just a few counts. The chain is built from TRBV27 and TRBJ2-7, with no clear D. In germline, CDR1 is MNHEY, CDR2 SMNVEV (reference sequence). This CDR3 has 14 residues. V lost 3 bases, J lost 0 bases, and 9 bases lay in between. The CDR3 nucleotides read TGTGCCAGCAGTTTCGACGGAACCTCCTACGAGCAGTACTTC. Protein sequence: CASSFDGTSYEQYF.

The gene calls are TRBV4-1 and TRBJ2-3; unclear D gene. There are 14 residues in the CDR3. The V end lost 0 bases, the J end lost 4 bases, and 8 bases lay between the germline ends. Germline loops: CDR1 MGHRA, CDR2 YSYEKL. The CDR3 region is CASSQDEESDTQYF. The CDR3 DNA follows: TGCGCCAGCAGCCAAGACGAGGAGTCAGATACGCAGTATTTT.

The chain uses TRBV4-1 and TRBJ2-3, with 10 bases that match TRBD2. Trimming at V came to 0 bases and at J to 3 bases, leaving 3 bases not matched to a gene. This CDR3 is 16 amino acids long. Germline V CDR1 and CDR2: MGHRA, YSYEKL. The CDR3 is CASSQDLAGATDTQYF. CDR3 coding DNA: TGCGCCAGCAGCCAAGACCTAGCGGGGGCAACAGATACGCAGTATTTT.

In its sample, this clonotype was seen many times. The J gene is TRBJ2-7, the V gene TRBV12-3 or TRBV12-4; 8 bases fit TRBD1. This CDR3 has 14 amino acids. J gave up 5 bases and V 5 bases, and 8 bases lay outside the gene matches. The CDR3 sequence: CASSPWTGINEQYF. The CDR3 nucleotides are TGTGCCAGCAGTCCATGGACAGGGATAAACGAGCAGTACTTC.

The sample holds many counts of this clonotype. The V call is TRBV11-3, the J call TRBJ2-5; 7 nucleotides agree with TRBD1. Germline CDR1 SGHNT, CDR2 YENEEA. Losses at the gene ends were 3 bases for V and 5 bases for J; bases not matched to a gene: 3. The CDR3 extends over 13 amino acids. CDR3 DNA sequence: TGTGCCAGCAGCTTCGGGACAGCGGAGACCCAGTACTTC. Translated: CASSFGTAETQYF.

The chain recombines TRBV11-2 with TRBJ2-5; TRBD1 is a possible D gene (6 bases). The V end was cut by 2 bases, the J end by 4 bases, with 14 bases between. CDR1 is SGHAT and CDR2 is FQNNGV in the germline V gene. The CDR3 contains 15 residues. The CDR3 is CASSLWGPNGETQYF. The CDR3 DNA reads as TGTGCCAGCAGCTTATGGGGGCCAAATGGAGAGACCCAGTACTTC.

The gene calls are TRBV6-1 and TRBJ2-1; maybe TRBD2 (5 bases). Trimming cost V 4 bases and J 0 bases, with 13 bases left between them. Germline CDR1 and CDR2: MNHNS and SASEGT. CDR3 length equals 16 residues. CDR3 protein: CASSVRRTSSYNEQFF. The CDR3 DNA follows: TGTGCCAGCAGTGTCAGAAGAACTAGCTCCTACAATGAGCAGTTCTTC.

This clonotype came up many times. The rearrangement uses TRBV6-1 and TRBJ1-2; tentatively, D is TRBD1 (5 bases). This CDR3 is built from 14 residues. Germline V lookup: CDR1 MNHNS, CDR2 SASEGT. Trimming shortened V by 5 bases and J by 0 bases, and 10 bases separated the two germline ends. The DNA of the CDR3 is TGTGCCAGCAGTTGGGACGGTCCTAACTATGGCTACACCTTC. Residues: CASSWDGPNYGYTF.

V is TRBV6-2 or TRBV6-3 and J is TRBJ1-1; D not resolved. The V gene's germline CDR1 is MNHEY and CDR2 SVGEGT. The V end was cut by 10 bases, the J end by 7 bases, with 19 bases between. The CDR3 is made up of 13 amino acids. The CDR3 loop reads CATRGSAGDEAFF. The CDR3, as DNA: TGTGCCACGAGAGGGTCTGCTGGGGATGAAGCTTTCTTT.

This clonotype has a count of ten or more. V gene TRBV7-2 combines with J gene TRBJ1-1; maybe TRBD1 (5 bases). This CDR3 has 13 residues. Germline V gene sequence: CDR1 SGHTA, CDR2 FQGNSA. V lost 2 bases, J lost 7 bases, and 11 bases lay in between. CDR3 nucleotide sequence: TGTGCCAGCAGCTTAAAGGTGGGGCTTGAAGCTTTCTTT. It translates to CASSLKVGLEAFF.

V usage is TRBV12-3 or TRBV12-4 and J usage is TRBJ1-1; TRBD1 agrees at 9 bases. The CDR3 has 15 amino acids. J gave up 5 bases and V 3 bases, and 7 bases lay outside the gene matches. The CDR3 sequence: CASSLPGQGVTEAFF. CDR3 nucleotide sequence: TGTGCCAGCAGTTTGCCGGGACAGGGAGTAACTGAAGCTTTCTTT.

This chain joins TRBV7-2 and TRBJ2-7; 9 bases match TRBD1. CDR1 is SGHTA, CDR2 FQGNSA, per germline. The CDR3 has 15 residues. With 3 bases clipped from V and 4 bases from J, the junction kept 7 bases outside the gene matches. Here the CDR3 DNA reads TGTGCCAGCAGCTTCCGACAGGGGGGAGCTTACGAGCAGTACTTC. This encodes CASSFRQGGAYEQYF. The variable domain in full, completed from reference TRBV7-2 and TRBJ2-7, reads GAGVSQSPSNKVTEKGKDVELRCDPISGHTALYWYRQSLGQGLEFLIYFQGNSAPDKSGLPSDRFSAERTGGSVSTLTIQRTQQEDSAVYLCASSFRQGGAYEQYFGPGTRLTVT.